Listed here is a single T cell receptor (beta chain). The CDR3 spans 15 residues. Trimming removed 1 base at V and 7 bases at J, with 13 bases between. Per the germline V gene, CDR1 is SGHTA and CDR2 is FQGNSA. This record belongs to a study of blood T cell repertoires in COVID-19. Study at large: PBMCs, B-cell-depleted T cells, or T cells were the source of the cDNA or gDNA that made up the material.

Method: immunoSEQ multiplex PCR; TCRdb's copy keeps in-frame clones and lacks some. The profile shows 37,000 or so clones, roughly 90% of them singletons. The V and J genes are TRBV7-2 and TRBJ2-2; a possible D gene is TRBD1 (5 bases). The TCR sequence derives from a man between 65 and 85 years old with acute or convalescent COVID-19. Material for sequencing was peripheral blood. CDR3 coding DNA: TGTGCCAGCAGCTTAGTTACCTCAGGGCTCGGGGAGCTGTTTTTT. Translating gives CASSLVTSGLGELFF.